The source of this TCR beta chain is a study of CD8 T cells in ankylosing spondylitis. This CDR3 region has 14 residues. Between the trimmed V and J ends, which lost 5 bases and 4 bases, there was a span of 14 bases. Looked up from germline, CDR1 is MNHEY and CDR2 is SMNVEV (reference sequence). TCRdb fed the 5' RACE reads into MiXCR, producing one record per CDR3 protein. The profile covers about 170,000 distinct CDR3 sequences, with approximately 20% appearing a single time and roughly 8% taken by the ten largest. The chain employs TRBV27 and TRBJ1-1, with D unresolved. This clonotype was obtained from a male donor with ankylosing spondylitis or in good health (not recorded which). The sample comprised blood, either unsorted or a sorted T cell fraction (not recorded which). The CDR3: CASSNAQRGTEAFF. The CDR3, as DNA: TGTGCCAGCAGTAACGCCCAACGTGGCACTGAAGCTTTCTTT.